Each of the 19 T cell receptor beta chains below was sequenced from the same sample in a study of Graves' ophthalmopathy and Graves' hyperthyroidism (dated by TCRdb to between 2018 and 2020). Instrument on record: Illumina HiSeq 2000. For repertoire sequencing, the TCR beta CDR3 regions were amplified from RNA transcripts. The first round of RT-PCR was done with HTBI primers and the Qiagen OneStep RT-PCR kit, and was followed by a second round of multiplex PCR, then size selection and purification. TCRdb trimmed public reads at Q25 via fastp, called clones via MiXCR and kept in-frame beta chains. Each CDR3 protein gets just one entry, which takes the most common genes and DNA from the rows behind it. This sample is represented by around 600,000 distinct CDR3 sequences; under 50% of them were singletons. The leading ten clones occupy under 3.5% of the sample. The sequencing input was peripheral blood. Receptors were obtained from an adult man with Graves' ophthalmopathy.

This clonotype was observed at least ten times. V usage is TRBV24-1 and J usage is TRBJ1-2; D gene unclear. Germline lookup yields CDR1 KGHDR and CDR2 SFDVKD. V lost 7 bases and J 4 bases, leaving 12 bases between the germline ends. The CDR3 consists of 13 residues. CDR3 DNA sequence: TGTGCCACCAGCGCAGATTCATCCTATGGCTACACCTTC. Translated: CATSADSSYGYTF.

This clonotype came up a few times. The chain is built from TRBV10-3 and TRBJ2-2; the match to TRBD2 covers 8 bases. Germline V gene sequence: CDR1 ENHRY, CDR2 SYGVKD. This CDR3 spans 14 amino acids. The V and J ends lost 10 bases and 5 bases, in that order; junction bases with no gene match: 9. This CDR3 is CASTGGPQTGELFF. DNA of the CDR3: TGTGCCAGCACGGGGGGGCCTCAAACCGGGGAGCTGTTTTTT.

The genes are TRBV7-8 and TRBJ2-5; 11 bases are a match to TRBD2. The J segment lost 3 bases and the V segment lost 1 base, leaving 10 bases of the junction unmatched. The CDR3 extends over 18 amino acids. Germline CDR1 SGHVS, CDR2 FQNEAQ. The CDR3 DNA is TGTGCCAGCAGCTTAGTGTCTAGCGGGGGGACTTCCGAAGAGACCCAGTACTTC. This gives the protein CASSLVSSGGTSEETQYF.

This clonotype was observed a few times. This chain joins TRBV7-8 and TRBJ2-7; D gene uncertain. The CDR3 has 14 residues. Germline V CDR1 and CDR2: SGHVS, FQNEAQ. V was shortened by 3 bases and J by 3 bases, with 12 bases between the two germline ends. The CDR3 spells CASSFGLKDYEQYF. CDR3 sequence (DNA): TGTGCCAGCAGCTTCGGTTTGAAAGACTACGAGCAGTACTTC.

This clonotype was recorded at least ten times. The chain joins TRBV7-9 to TRBJ1-1; TRBD1 matches at 8 bases. V was pared by 5 bases and J by 5 bases, with 10 bases of the junction left unmatched. The CDR3 is 15 residues long. The germline CDR1 and CDR2 sequences are SEHNR and FQNEAQ (reference sequence). CDR3 bases: TGTGCCAGCAGCCACACGACAGGGGATGGGACTGAAGCTTTCTTT. It is translated as CASSHTTGDGTEAFF.

This clonotype was seen many times. J is TRBJ2-7 and V is TRBV29-1, with 8 bases that match TRBD2. Trimming at V came to 5 bases and at J to 5 bases, leaving 8 bases not matched to a gene. The CDR3 extends over 13 amino acids. The germline CDR1 and CDR2 sequences are SQVTM and ANQGSEA. CDR3 sequence reads: CSVLSGGGHEQYF. The CDR3 DNA is TGCAGCGTTCTAAGCGGGGGAGGACACGAGCAGTACTTC.

The genes are TRBV12-3 or TRBV12-4 and TRBJ2-5; TRBD2 matches 10 bases. The CDR3 has 15 residues. The V segment lost 6 bases and the J segment 11 bases; nucleotides outside the gene matches: 15. CDR3 sequence: CASRTSGRVTDTQYF. The CDR3 coding sequence is TGTGCCAGCAGGACTAGCGGGCGCGTCACAGATACGCAGTACTTC.

In this sample, this clonotype turned up many times. A read error may produce the germline difference seen at one junction end. The chain carries TRBV19 and TRBJ2-7, with D possibly matching TRBD1 (6 bases). CDR3 length: 16 amino acids. Germline lookup yields CDR1 LNHDA and CDR2 SQIVND (reference sequence). CDR3 nucleotides: TGTGCCAGTAGTACCGGGACGGGAAGGGGGTATGTGGAGTTGGACTTC. Translated: CASSTGTGRGYVELDF.

This clonotype came up a few times. This chain connects TRBV7-9 to TRBJ2-7; 10 bases are a match to TRBD2. The CDR3 loop spans 17 amino acids. After removal of 4 bases from V and 2 bases from J, the junction contained 11 bases not matched to a gene. Germline CDR1 reads SEHNR; CDR2 reads FQNEAQ (reference sequence). The CDR3 nucleotides are TGTGCCAGCAGCTCTACCGAACTAGCGGGGCCTACCTACGAGCAGTACTTC. Translated, it gives CASSSTELAGPTYEQYF.

Regarding this clonotype: Since no conserved phenylalanine or tryptophan closes the CDR3, a read error is the likely cause. The chain joins TRBV29-1 to TRBJ1-2; D is unresolved. This CDR3 contains 14 residues. The V gene lost 3 bases and the J gene lost 4 bases, with 15 bases spanning the gap. Germline-derived CDR1 and CDR2 are SQVTM and ANQGSEA. The CDR3 DNA sequence: TGCAGCGTTGAGCGCGATGGGAACACCTATGGCTACACCCTC. The encoded protein is CSVERDGNTYGYTL.

This clonotype was seen a few times. The chain links TRBV25-1 to TRBJ1-6; D gene uncertain. The germline V gene encodes CDR1 MGHDK and CDR2 SYGVNS. This CDR3 contains 15 residues. Deletions cut 5 bases from V and 3 bases from J, with 11 bases between. CDR3 loop: CASSLVQNYNSPLHF. CDR3 sequence (DNA): TGTGCCAGCAGTTTAGTACAGAACTATAATTCACCCCTCCACTTT.

This clonotype occurred many times. V usage is TRBV14 and J usage is TRBJ2-7; 10 bases are a match to TRBD1. J lost 0 bases, V lost 4 bases, and 6 bases had no gene match. Germline loops: CDR1 SGHDN, CDR2 FVKESK. The CDR3 is made up of 16 amino acids. This chain's CDR3 is CASSLPGTGASYEQYF. As DNA, the CDR3 is TGTGCCAGCAGCCTACCCGGGACAGGGGCCTCCTACGAGCAGTACTTC.

With regard to this clonotype: Just one base apart from a much larger clone, this may be a read error. This sequence joins TRBV19 and TRBJ2-7; maybe TRBD1 (5 bases). Germline CDR1 and CDR2: LNHDA and SQIVND (reference sequence). V was pared by 5 bases and J by 4 bases, with 21 bases between. The CDR3 length is 16 residues. Written as DNA, the CDR3 is TGTGCCAGTAGTGACAGTCGGTATCAACCCCGGTACGAGCAGTACTTC. Encoded protein: CASSDSRYQPRYEQYF. Using reference TRBV19 and TRBJ2-7 for the parts outside the CDR3, the full variable domain is DGGITQSPKYLFRKEGQNVTLSCEQNLNHDAMYWYRQDPGQGLRLIYYSQIVNDFQKGDIAEGYSVSREKKESFPLTVTSAQKNPTAFYLCASSDSRYQPRYEQYFGPGTRLTVT.

V gene TRBV7-2 combines with J gene TRBJ1-2, with D perhaps TRBD1 (6 bases). Deletions cut 9 bases from V and 2 bases from J, with 22 bases between. The V gene's germline CDR1 is SGHTA and CDR2 FQGNSA. CDR3 length equals 16 residues. CDR3 nucleotide sequence: TGTGCCAGTCGTTTGGGGAGCGGACAGCTAAACTATGGCTACACCTTC. It specifies CASRLGSGQLNYGYTF.

This chain uses TRBV19 with TRBJ2-2; D possibly uses TRBD1 or TRBD2 (5 bases each). CDR1 LNHDA and CDR2 SQIVND come from the germline V gene (reference sequence). The CDR3 sequence is 16 residues long. Trimming removed 3 bases from V and 0 bases from J, with 11 bases in between. The CDR3 bases are TGTGCCAGTAGTATTTGGGGGTACCCGAACACCGGGGAGCTGTTTTTT. Its protein product is CASSIWGYPNTGELFF.

This clonotype turned up a few times. Its ends do not fully match the called genes, so a read error is possible. The chain uses TRBV7-9 and TRBJ1-4, with TRBD1 as a possible D gene (6 bases). The CDR3 has 16 residues. Germline-derived CDR1 and CDR2 are SEHNR and FQNEAQ (reference sequence). CDR3 loop: CASSQEGETVREKLFF. CDR3 coding DNA: TGCGCCAGCAGCCAAGAGGGGGAGACAGTACGGGAAAAACTGTTTTTT.

In its sample, this clonotype was seen many times. The chain couples TRBV7-6 to TRBJ2-7; 7 bases map to TRBD1. J lost 2 bases, V lost 5 bases, and 6 bases had no gene match. In germline, CDR1 is SGHVS, CDR2 FNYEAQ. The length of the CDR3 is 14 residues. The CDR3 protein is CASSPDREPYEQYF. The CDR3 DNA reads as TGTGCCAGCAGCCCAGACAGGGAACCCTACGAGCAGTACTTC.

This clonotype was found a few times. The rearrangement links TRBV5-6 to TRBJ1-2; perhaps TRBD1 as D (5 bases). The germline V and J ends were trimmed by 4 bases and 6 bases, with 22 bases remaining between them. Germline assignment: CDR1 SGHDT and CDR2 YYEEEE. The CDR3 contains 16 residues. CDR3 sequence reads: CASSRRDSQRRDGYTF. CDR3 in DNA: TGTGCCAGCAGCCGACGGGACTCCCAGCGGCGTGATGGCTACACCTTC.

The CDR3 sequence is CASSLDANGEQFF. Written as DNA, the CDR3 is TGTGCCAGCAGCTTAGACGCCAATGGGGAGCAGTTCTTC. The gene calls are TRBV7-2 and TRBJ2-1; D not certain. The CDR3 totals 13 residues. With 1 base removed from V and 10 bases from J, the gap between germline ends came to 11 bases. The germline V gene encodes CDR1 SGHTA and CDR2 FQGNSA. The full variable domain, with the rest looked up from reference TRBV7-2 and TRBJ2-1, is GAGVSQSPSNKVTEKGKDVELRCDPISGHTALYWYRQSLGQGLEFLIYFQGNSAPDKSGLPSDRFSAERTGGSVSTLTIQRTQQEDSAVYLCASSLDANGEQFFGPGTRLTVL.